This TCR beta chain was sequenced for a study of cytomegalovirus exposure and HLA in healthy donors. This clone was picked up a small number of times. This CDR3 is built from 15 residues. Germline CDR1 SEHNR, CDR2 FQNEAQ (reference sequence). Deletions cut 4 bases from V and 7 bases from J, with 17 bases between. The PCR was carried out with 60 Vbeta primers and 13 Jbeta primers. Generated by immunoSEQ multiplex PCR, the TCRdb table keeps only in-frame clones and is missing some. The sample comprises roughly 140,000 clones, roughly 64% of which are singletons, and about 3% rests with the top ten. The rearrangement uses TRBV7-9 and TRBJ2-1; D may be TRBD2 (7 bases). Sequencing was carried out using PBMCs. The sequence came from a woman aged 30 to 39 in good health and CMV-seropositive. The chain's CDR3 is CASSSQRERGNEQFF. CDR3 nucleotides: TGTGCCAGCAGCTCTCAGCGGGAAAGGGGGAATGAGCAGTTCTTC.